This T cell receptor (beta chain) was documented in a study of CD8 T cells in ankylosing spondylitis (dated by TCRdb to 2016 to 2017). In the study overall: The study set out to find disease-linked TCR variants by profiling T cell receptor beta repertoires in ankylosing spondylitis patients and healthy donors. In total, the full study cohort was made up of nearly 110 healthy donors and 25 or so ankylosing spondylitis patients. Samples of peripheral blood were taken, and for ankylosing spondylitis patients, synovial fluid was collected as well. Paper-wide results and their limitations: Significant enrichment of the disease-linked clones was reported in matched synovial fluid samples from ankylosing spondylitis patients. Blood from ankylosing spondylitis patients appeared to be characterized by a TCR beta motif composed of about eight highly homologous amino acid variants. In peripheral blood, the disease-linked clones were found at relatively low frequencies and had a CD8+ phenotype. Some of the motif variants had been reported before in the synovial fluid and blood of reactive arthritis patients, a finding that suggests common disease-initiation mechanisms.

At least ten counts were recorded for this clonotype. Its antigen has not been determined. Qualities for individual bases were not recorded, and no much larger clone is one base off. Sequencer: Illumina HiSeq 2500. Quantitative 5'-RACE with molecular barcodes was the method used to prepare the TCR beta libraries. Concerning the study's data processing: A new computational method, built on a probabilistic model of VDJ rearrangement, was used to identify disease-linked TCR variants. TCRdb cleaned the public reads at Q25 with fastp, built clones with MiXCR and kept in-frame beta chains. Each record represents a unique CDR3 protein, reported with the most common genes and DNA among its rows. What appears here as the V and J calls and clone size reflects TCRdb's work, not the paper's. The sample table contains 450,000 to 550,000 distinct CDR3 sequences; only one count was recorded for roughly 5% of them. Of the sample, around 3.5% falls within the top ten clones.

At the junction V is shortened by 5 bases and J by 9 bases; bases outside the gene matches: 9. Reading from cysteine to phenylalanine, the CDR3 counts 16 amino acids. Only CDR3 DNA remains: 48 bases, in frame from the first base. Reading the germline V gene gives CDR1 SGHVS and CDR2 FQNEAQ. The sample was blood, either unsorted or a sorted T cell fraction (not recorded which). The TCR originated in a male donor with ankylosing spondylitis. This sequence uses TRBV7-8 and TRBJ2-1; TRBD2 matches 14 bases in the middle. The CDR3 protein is CASSTPTSGRGSEQFF. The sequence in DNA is TGTGCCAGCAGCACACCGACTAGCGGGAGGGGGAGTGAGCAGTTCTTC. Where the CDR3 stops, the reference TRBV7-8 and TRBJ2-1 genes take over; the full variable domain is GAGVSQSPRYKVAKRGQDVALRCDPISGHVSLFWYQQALGQGPEFLTYFQNEAQLDKSGLPSDRFFAERPEGSVSTLKIQRTQQEDSAVYLCASSTPTSGRGSEQFFGPGTRLTVL.